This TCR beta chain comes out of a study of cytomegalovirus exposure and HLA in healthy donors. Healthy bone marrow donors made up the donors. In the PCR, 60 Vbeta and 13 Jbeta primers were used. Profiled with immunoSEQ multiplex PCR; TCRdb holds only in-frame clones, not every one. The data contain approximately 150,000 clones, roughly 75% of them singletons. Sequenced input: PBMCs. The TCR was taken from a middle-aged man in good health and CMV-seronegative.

CDR3 sequence (DNA): TGCGCCAGCAGCTCTACAGGGGTGATACGTAATTCACCCCTCCACTTT. This encodes CASSSTGVIRNSPLHF. This chain joins TRBV5-1 and TRBJ1-6; TRBD1 matches at 7 bases. V shed 3 bases and J 6 bases; nucleotides not matched to a gene: 9. Per the germline V gene, CDR1 is SGHRS and CDR2 is YFSETQ. The CDR3 covers 16 residues.